This T cell receptor beta chain was documented in a study of neurological immune-mediated disorders. General study results and limits: Private repertoires in all groups were suggested, as expanded clones shared no CDR3 amino acid sequences across subjects.

This clonotype was seen many times. Its antigen remains unknown. 5'RACE generated cDNA with 10-nucleotide random UMIs. Over 160 million TCR-beta sequences, together covering 15-18 subjects, were produced by every individual sequencing run that was carried out. MiXCR, applied by TCRdb to the 5' RACE reads, yields one record per CDR3 protein. The table lists about 65,000 distinct CDR3 sequences, approximately 4.1% of them singletons. The CDR3 extends over 13 amino acids. The germline CDR1 and CDR2 sequences are SGHTA and FQGNSA. V shed 2 bases and J shed 5 bases, with 9 bases lying between them. This chain connects TRBV7-2 to TRBJ2-5; D not certain. Sequenced sample: PBMCs. This sequence originates from a man aged 50-59 years with multiple sclerosis. CDR3 loop: CASSLWVQETQYF. The CDR3 DNA reads TGTGCCAGCAGCTTATGGGTTCAGGAGACCCAGTACTTC.